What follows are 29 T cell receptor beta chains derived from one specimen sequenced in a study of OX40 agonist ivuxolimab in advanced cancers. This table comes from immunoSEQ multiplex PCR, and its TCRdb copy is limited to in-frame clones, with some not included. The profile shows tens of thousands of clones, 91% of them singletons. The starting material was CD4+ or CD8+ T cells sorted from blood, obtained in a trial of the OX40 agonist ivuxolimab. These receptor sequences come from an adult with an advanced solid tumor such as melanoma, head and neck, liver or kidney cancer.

CDR3 in amino acids: CAISELGTGLREKLFF. CDR3 sequence (DNA): TGTGCCATCAGTGAGCTAGGGACAGGGCTTAGGGAAAAACTGTTTTTT. The chain has TRBV10-3 and TRBJ1-4, with 9 bases that match TRBD1. Germline V CDR1 and CDR2: ENHRY, SYGVKD. The CDR3 is 16 residues long. Trimming took 2 bases from V and 8 from J; bases not matched to a gene: 9.

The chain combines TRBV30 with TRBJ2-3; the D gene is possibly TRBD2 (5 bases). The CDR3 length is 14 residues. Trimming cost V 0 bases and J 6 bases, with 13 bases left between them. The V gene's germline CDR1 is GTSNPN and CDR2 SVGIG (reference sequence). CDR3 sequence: CAWSVGVSGDTQYF. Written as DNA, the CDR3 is TGTGCCTGGAGTGTCGGGGTATCTGGGGATACGCAGTATTTT. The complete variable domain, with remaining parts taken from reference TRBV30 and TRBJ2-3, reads SQTIHQWPATLVQPVGSPLSLECTVEGTSNPNLYWYRQAAGRGLQLLFYSVGIGQISSEVPQNLSASRPQDRQFILSSKKLLLSDSGFYLCAWSVGVSGDTQYFGPGTRLTVL.

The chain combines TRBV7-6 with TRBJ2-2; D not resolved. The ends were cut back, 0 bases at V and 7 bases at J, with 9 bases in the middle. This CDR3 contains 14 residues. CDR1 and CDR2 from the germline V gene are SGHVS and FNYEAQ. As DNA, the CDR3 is TGTGCCAGCAGCTTAGCGATCGGTGTCGGGGAGCTGTTTTTT. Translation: CASSLAIGVGELFF. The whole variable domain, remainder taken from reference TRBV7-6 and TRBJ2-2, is GAGVSQSPRYKVTKRGQDVALRCDPISGHVSLYWYRQALGQGPEFLTYFNYEAQQDKSGLPNDRFSAERPEGSISTLTIQRTEQRDSAMYRCASSLAIGVGELFFGEGSRLTVL.

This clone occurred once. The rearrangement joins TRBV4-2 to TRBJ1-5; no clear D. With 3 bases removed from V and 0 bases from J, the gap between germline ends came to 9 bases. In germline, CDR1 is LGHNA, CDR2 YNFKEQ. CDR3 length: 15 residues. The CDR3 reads CASSQTVDSNQPQHF. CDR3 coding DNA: TGTGCCAGCAGCCAGACCGTAGATAGCAATCAGCCCCAGCATTTT.

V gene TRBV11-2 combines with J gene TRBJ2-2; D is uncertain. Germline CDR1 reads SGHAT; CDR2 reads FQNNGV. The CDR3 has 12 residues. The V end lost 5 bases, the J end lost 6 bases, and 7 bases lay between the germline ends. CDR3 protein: CASSPDAGELFF. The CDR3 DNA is TGTGCCAGCAGCCCCGATGCCGGGGAGCTGTTTTTT.

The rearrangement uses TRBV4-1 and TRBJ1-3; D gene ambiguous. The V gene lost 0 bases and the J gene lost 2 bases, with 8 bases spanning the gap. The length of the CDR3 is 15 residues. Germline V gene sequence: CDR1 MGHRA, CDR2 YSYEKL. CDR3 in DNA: TGCGCCAGCAGCCAAGATCGCGGGACTGGAAACACCATATATTTT. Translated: CASSQDRGTGNTIYF.

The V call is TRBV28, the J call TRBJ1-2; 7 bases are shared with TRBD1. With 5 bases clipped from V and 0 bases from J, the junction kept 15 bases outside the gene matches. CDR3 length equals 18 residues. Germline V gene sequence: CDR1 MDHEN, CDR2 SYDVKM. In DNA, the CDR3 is TGTGCCAGCAGTCCTCGAATGTGGGGGGACAGAGCTAACTATGGCTACACCTTC. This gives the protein CASSPRMWGDRANYGYTF.

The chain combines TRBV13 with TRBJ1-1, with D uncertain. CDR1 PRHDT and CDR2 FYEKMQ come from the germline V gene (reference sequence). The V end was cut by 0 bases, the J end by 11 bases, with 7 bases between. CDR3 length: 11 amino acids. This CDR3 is CASSLGDYAFF. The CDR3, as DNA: TGTGCCAGCAGCTTAGGGGATTACGCTTTCTTT.

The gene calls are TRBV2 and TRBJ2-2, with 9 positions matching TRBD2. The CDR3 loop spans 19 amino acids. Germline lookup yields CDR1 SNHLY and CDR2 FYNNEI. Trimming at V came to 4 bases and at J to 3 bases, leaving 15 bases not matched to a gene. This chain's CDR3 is CASSAGPAAGGDDTGELFF. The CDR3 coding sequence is TGTGCCAGCAGTGCGGGCCCGGCGGCGGGAGGGGACGACACCGGGGAGCTGTTTTTT. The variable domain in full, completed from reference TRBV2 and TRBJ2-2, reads EPEVTQTPSHQVTQMGQEVILRCVPISNHLYFYWYRQILGQKVEFLVSFYNNEISEKSEIFDDQFSVERPDGSNFTLKIRSTKLEDSAMYFCASSAGPAAGGDDTGELFFGEGSRLTVL.

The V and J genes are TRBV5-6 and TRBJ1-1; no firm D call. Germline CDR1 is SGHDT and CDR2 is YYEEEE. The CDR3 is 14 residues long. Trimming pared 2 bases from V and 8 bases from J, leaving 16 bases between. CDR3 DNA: TGTGCCAGCAGCTTTAAGAATCCGACGGCCGAAGCTTTCTTT. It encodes CASSFKNPTAEAFF.

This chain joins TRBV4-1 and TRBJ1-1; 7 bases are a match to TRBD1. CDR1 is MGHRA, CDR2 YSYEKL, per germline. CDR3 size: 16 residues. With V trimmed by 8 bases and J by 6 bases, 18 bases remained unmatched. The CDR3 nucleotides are TGCGCCAGCTCCGTTCCAACTTGGGACAGCGCACCTGAAGCTTTCTTT. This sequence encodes CASSVPTWDSAPEAFF.

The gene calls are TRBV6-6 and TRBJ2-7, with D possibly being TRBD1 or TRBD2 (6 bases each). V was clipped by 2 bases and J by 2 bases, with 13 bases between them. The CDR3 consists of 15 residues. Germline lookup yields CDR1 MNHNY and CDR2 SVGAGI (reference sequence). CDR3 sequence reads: CASSYVAGHPYEQYF. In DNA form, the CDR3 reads TGTGCCAGCAGTTACGTCGCGGGACACCCCTACGAGCAGTACTTC.

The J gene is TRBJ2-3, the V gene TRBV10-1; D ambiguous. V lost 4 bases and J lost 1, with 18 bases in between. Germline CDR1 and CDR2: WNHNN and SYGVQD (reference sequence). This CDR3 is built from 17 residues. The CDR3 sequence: CASSGPVRRWGTDTQYF. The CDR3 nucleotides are TGCGCCAGCAGTGGTCCCGTTCGACGGTGGGGCACAGATACGCAGTATTTT.

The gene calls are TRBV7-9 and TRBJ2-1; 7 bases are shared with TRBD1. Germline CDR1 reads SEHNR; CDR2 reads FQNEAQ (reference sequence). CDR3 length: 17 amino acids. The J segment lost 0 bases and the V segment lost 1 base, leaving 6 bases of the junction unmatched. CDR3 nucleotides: TGTGCCAGCAGCTTAGGTATACAGGGGAGCTCCTACAATGAGCAGTTCTTC. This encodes CASSLGIQGSSYNEQFF.

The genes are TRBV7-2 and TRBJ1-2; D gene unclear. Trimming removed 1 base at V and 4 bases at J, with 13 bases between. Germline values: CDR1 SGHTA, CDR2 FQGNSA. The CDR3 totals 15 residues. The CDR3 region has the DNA TGTGCCAGCAGCTTAGGAGCAGGCCCTCGCTATGGCTACACCTTC. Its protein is CASSLGAGPRYGYTF.

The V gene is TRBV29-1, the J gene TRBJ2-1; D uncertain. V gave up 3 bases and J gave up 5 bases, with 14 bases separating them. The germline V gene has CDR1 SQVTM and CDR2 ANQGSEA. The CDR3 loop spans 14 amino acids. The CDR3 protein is CSVEPGSRDNEQFF. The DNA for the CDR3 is TGCAGCGTTGAGCCCGGGTCGAGAGACAATGAGCAGTTCTTC.

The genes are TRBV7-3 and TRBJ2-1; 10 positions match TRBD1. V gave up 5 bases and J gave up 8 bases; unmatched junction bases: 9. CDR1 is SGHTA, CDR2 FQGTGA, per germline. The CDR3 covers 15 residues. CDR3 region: CASSPIGTGDDEQFF. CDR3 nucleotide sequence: TGTGCCAGCAGCCCTATAGGGACAGGGGACGATGAGCAGTTCTTC.

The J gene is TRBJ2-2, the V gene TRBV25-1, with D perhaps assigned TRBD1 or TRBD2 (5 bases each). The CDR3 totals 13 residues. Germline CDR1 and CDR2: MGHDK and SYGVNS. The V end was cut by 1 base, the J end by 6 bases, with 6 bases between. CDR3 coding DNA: TGTGCCAGCAGTGAATTGGGGGCCGGGGAGCTGTTTTTT. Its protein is CASSELGAGELFF.

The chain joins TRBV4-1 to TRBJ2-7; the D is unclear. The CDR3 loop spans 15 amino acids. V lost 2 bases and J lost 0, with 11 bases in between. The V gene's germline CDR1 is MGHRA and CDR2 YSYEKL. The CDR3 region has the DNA TGCGCCAGCAGCCAAAAAGTGGGGTACTCCTACGAGCAGTACTTC. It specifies CASSQKVGYSYEQYF.

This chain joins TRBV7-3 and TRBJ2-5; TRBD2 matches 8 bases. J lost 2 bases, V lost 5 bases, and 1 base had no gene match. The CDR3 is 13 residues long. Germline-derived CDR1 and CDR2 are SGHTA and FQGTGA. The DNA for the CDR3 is TGTGCCAGCAGCCGGGGGGGTCAAGAGACCCAGTACTTC. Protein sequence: CASSRGGQETQYF.

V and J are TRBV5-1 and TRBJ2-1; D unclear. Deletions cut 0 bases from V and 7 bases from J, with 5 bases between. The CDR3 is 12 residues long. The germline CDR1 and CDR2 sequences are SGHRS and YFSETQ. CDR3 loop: CASSLAGNEQFF. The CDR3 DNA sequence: TGCGCCAGCAGCTTGGCTGGGAATGAGCAGTTCTTC.

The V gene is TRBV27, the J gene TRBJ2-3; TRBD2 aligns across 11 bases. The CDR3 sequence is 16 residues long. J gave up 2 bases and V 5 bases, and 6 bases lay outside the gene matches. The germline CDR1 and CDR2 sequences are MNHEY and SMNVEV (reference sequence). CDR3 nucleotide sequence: TGTGCCAGCAGTCCAACTAGCGGGAGTAACACAGATACGCAGTATTTT. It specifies CASSPTSGSNTDTQYF.

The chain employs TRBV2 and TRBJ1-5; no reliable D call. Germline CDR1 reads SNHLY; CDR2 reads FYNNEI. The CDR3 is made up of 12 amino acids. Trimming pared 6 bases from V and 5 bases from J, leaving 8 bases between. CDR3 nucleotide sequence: TGTGCCAGCAGGGGCGGTGATCAGCCCCAGCATTTT. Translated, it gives CASRGGDQPQHF.

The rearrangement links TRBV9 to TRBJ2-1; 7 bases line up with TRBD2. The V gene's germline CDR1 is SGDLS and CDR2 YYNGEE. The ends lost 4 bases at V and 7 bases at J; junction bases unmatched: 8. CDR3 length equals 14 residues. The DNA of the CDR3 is TGTGCCAGCAGCCCATGGACTAGAGGGAATGAGCAGTTCTTC. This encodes CASSPWTRGNEQFF.

The DNA for the CDR3 is TGCAGCGTTGAAGATATAGTATGGCCCCCTGAGACAGATACGCAGTATTTT. This encodes CSVEDIVWPPETDTQYF. V is TRBV29-1 and J is TRBJ2-3, with D unclear. V lost 0 bases to trimming and J lost 3 bases, with 19 bases between them. This CDR3 is built from 17 residues. CDR1 and CDR2 from the germline V gene are SQVTM and ANQGSEA.

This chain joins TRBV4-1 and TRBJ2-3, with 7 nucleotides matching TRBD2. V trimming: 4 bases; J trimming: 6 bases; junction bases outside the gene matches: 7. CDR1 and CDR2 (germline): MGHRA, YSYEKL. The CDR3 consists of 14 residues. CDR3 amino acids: CASSPGLKADTQYF. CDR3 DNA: TGCGCCAGCAGCCCGGGACTAAAAGCCGATACGCAGTATTTT.

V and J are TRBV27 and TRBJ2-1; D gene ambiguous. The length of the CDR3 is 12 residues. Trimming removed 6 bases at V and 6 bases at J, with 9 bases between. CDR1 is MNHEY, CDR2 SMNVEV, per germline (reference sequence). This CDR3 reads CASRGSTNEQFF. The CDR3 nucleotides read TGTGCCAGCAGAGGCAGTACCAATGAGCAGTTCTTC.

Here the CDR3 DNA reads TGCGCCAGCAGTGATACCGGGACAGGCTTGGAGCAGTACTTC. Protein sequence: CASSDTGTGLEQYF. The chain links TRBV10-2 to TRBJ2-7, with 8 bases identical to TRBD1. The CDR3 length is 14 residues. The V gene end was trimmed by 3 bases and the J gene end by 7 bases; junction bases not matched to a gene: 8. CDR1 and CDR2 from the germline V gene are WSHSY and SAAADI.

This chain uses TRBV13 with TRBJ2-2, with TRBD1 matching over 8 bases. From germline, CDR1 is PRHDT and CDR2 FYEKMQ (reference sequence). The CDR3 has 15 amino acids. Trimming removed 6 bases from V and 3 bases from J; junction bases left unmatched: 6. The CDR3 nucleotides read TGTGCCAGCAGAAGTAGGACAGGGCACACCGGGGAGCTGTTTTTT. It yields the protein CASRSRTGHTGELFF. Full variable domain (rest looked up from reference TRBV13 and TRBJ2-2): AAGVIQSPRHLIKEKRETATLKCYPIPRHDTVYWYQQGPGQDPQFLISFYEKMQSDKGSIPDRFSAQQFSDYHSELNMSSLELGDSALYFCASRSRTGHTGELFFGEGSRLTVL.